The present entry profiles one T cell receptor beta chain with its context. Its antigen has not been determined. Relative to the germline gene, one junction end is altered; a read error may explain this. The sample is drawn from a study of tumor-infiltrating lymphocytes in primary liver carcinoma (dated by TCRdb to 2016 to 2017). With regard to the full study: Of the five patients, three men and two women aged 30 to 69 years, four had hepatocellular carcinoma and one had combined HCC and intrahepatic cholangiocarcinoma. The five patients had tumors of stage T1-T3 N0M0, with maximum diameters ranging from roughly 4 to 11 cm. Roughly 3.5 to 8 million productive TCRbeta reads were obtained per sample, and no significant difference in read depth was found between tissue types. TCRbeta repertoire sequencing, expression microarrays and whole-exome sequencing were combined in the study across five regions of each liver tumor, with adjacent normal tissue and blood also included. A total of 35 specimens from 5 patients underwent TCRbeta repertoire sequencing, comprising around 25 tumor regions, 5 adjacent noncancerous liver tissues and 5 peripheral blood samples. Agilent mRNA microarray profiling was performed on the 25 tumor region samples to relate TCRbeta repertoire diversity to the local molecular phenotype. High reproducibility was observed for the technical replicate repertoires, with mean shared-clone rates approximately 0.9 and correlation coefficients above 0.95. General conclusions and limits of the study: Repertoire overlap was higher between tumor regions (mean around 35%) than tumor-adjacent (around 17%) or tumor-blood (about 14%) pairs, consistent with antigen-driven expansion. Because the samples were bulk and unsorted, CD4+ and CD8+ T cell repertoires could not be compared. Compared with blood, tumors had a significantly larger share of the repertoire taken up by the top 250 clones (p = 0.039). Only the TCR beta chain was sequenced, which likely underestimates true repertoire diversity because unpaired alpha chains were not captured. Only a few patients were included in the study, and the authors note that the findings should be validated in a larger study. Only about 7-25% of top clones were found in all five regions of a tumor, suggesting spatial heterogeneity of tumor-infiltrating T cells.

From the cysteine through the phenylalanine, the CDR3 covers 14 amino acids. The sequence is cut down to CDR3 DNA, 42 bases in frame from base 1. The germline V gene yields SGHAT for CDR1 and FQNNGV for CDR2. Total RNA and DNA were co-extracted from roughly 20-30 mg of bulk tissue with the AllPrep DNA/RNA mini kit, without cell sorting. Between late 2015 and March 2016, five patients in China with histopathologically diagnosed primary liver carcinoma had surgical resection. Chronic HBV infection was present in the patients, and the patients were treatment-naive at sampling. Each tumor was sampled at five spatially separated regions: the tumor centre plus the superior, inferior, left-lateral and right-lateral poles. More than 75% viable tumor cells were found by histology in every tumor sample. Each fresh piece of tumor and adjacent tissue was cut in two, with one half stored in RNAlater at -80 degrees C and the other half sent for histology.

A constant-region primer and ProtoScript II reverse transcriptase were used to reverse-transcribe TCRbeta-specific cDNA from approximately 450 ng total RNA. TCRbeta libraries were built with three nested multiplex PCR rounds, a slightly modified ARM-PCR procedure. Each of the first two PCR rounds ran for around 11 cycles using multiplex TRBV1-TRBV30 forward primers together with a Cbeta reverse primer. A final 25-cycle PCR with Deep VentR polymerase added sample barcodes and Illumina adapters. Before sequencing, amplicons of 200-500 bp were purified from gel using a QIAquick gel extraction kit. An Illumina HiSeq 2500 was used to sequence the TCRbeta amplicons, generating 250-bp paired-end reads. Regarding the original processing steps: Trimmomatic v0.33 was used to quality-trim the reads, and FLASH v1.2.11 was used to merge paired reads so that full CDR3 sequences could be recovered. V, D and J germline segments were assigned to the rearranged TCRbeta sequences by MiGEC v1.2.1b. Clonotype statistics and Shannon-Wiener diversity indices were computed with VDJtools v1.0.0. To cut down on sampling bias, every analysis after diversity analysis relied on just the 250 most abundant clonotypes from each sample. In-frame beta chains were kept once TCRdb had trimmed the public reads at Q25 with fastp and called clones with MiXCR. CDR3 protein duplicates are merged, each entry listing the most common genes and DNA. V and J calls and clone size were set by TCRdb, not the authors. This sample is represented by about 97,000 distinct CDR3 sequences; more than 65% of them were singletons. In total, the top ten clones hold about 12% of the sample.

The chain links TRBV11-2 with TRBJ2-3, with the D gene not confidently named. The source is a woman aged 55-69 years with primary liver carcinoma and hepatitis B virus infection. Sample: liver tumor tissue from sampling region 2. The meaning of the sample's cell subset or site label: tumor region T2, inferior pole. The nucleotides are TGTCCCAGCAGCTTCAAGACCAGCACAGATACACAGTATTTT. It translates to CPSSFKTSTDTQYF.